This T cell receptor beta chain emerged from a study of T-cell reconstitution after alpha-beta-depleted transplantation in children. This clonotype was found many times. Deletions cut 2 bases from V and 6 bases from J, with 10 bases between. Germline CDR1 reads SQVTM; CDR2 reads ANQGSEA. The CDR3 has 13 residues. During its preparation, the TCRbeta library received unique molecular identifiers. TCRdb recomputed calls from the PCR reads with MiXCR, one row per CDR3 protein. The sample records about 110,000 distinct CDR3 sequences, 10% being singletons. The chain couples TRBV29-1 to TRBJ2-2, with D unresolved. Sequenced material: PBMCs from the stem cell graft donor, taken from the stem cell graft. The sequence was collected from a human donor who donated a stem cell graft to a child with acute lymphoblastic leukemia. DNA of the CDR3: TGCAGCGTTGAAATTGCGCCCCCCGGGGAGCTGTTTTTT. It codes for CSVEIAPPGELFF.